This T cell receptor (beta chain) is drawn from a study of blood T cell repertoires in COVID-19. Overall study context: Researchers got acute and convalescent COVID-19 samples from the United States, Italy and Spain. T cells, B-cell-depleted T cells, or PBMCs provided the cDNA or gDNA that served as material.

Produced via immunoSEQ multiplex PCR; TCRdb's table is partial and in-frame only. The sample has approximately 84,000 clones; over 65% are singletons. Source material: peripheral blood. The TCR comes from a man aged 45-60 years with active or convalescent COVID-19.

The CDR3 here is CASTGRNTEAFF. The CDR3 DNA is TGTGCCAGTACGGGTCGGAACACTGAAGCTTTCTTT. The rearrangement joins TRBV19 to TRBJ1-1; D gene unclear. Germline V gene data show CDR1 as LNHDA and CDR2 as SQIVND (reference sequence). Trimming stripped 7 bases from V and 1 base from J, with 7 bases between. The CDR3 is 12 residues long.